This T cell receptor beta chain was sequenced in a study of cytomegalovirus exposure and HLA in healthy donors. V was pared by 3 bases and J by 5 bases, with 13 bases of the junction left unmatched. Per the germline V gene, CDR1 is MGHRA and CDR2 is YSYEKL. The CDR3 consists of 17 residues. This clone was seen once. This table comes from immunoSEQ multiplex PCR, and its TCRdb copy is limited to in-frame clones, with some not included. The table shows tens of thousands of clones, with 84% occurring only once. V is TRBV4-1 and J is TRBJ2-5; TRBD1 agrees at 9 bases. The sample comprised PBMCs. This receptor was obtained from a woman younger than 35 in good health and CMV-seropositive. The CDR3 DNA follows: TGCGCCAGCAGCCACGACCCCCCGGGACAGGGAGGGGAGACCCAGTACTTC. Its protein product is CASSHDPPGQGGETQYF.